The clone carrying this T cell receptor beta chain was detected only a few times. There was one heparinised blood draw per donor, averaging roughly 100 mL. This entry belongs to a study of beta chain features in type 1 diabetes. The authors reverse transcribed all of the isolated RNA, so sequencing captured expressed TCRB transcripts. Sequencing used immunoSEQ multiplex PCR; TCRdb keeps in-frame clones, though not all of them. The sample holds approximately 84,000 clones; 25% to 35% are singletons and the top ten take 0.35% to 0.45%. The clonotype was recovered from a woman in her late teens or twenties in good health. Sequencing was done on a sample of stem cell memory CD4+ T cells from blood.

Here the CDR3 reads CASSLEPGGINQPQHF. The CDR3 DNA sequence: TGCGCCAGCAGCTTGGAACCAGGAGGGATCAATCAGCCCCAGCATTTT. The genes are TRBV5-1 and TRBJ1-5; no clear D. Germline loops: CDR1 SGHRS, CDR2 YFSETQ. V was pared by 0 bases and J by 3 bases, with 13 bases between. CDR3 size: 16 residues.